This T cell receptor beta chain stems from a study of cytomegalovirus exposure and HLA in healthy donors. The germline V and J ends were trimmed by 4 bases and 0 bases, with 13 bases remaining between them. Germline lookup yields CDR1 SGDLS and CDR2 YYNGEE. The CDR3 loop spans 15 amino acids. In the PCR, 60 Vbeta and 13 Jbeta primers were used. Profiled with immunoSEQ multiplex PCR; TCRdb holds only in-frame clones, not every one. The sample yields over 100,000 clones, around 78% seen once. J is TRBJ1-2 and V is TRBV9; D uncertain. Material: PBMCs. This receptor was identified in a woman in her 30s in good health and CMV-seropositive. The CDR3 spells CASSPSLLPNYGYTF. The CDR3 DNA reads as TGTGCCAGCAGCCCCTCCTTACTCCCTAACTATGGCTACACCTTC. The full variable domain, with the rest looked up from reference TRBV9 and TRBJ1-2, is DSGVTQTPKHLITATGQRVTLRCSPRSGDLSVYWYQQSLDQGLQFLIQYYNGEERAKGNILERFSAQQFPDLHSELNLSSLELGDSALYFCASSPSLLPNYGYTFGSGTRLTVV.